A selection of T cell receptor beta chains follows, all from one sample in a study of cytotoxic CD8 clonotypes in ibrutinib-treated CLL. The assay was immunoSEQ multiplex PCR, and TCRdb's table has in-frame clones only and misses some. The sample lists about 22,000 clones, about 67% occurring once. Here the sequenced sample was PBMCs, taken after 12 months of ibrutinib treatment. The origin of the receptors is a human donor with chronic lymphocytic leukemia. Both conserved end residues are part of each CDR3. D genes are given only for firm matches. For some rows the clone size is stated as once, few or many, or as a class when expanded; others skip it.

d_gene: .; abundance: .; v_gene: TRBV4-1; j_gene: TRBJ2-5; CDR3nt: TGCGCCAGCAGCCAGAGCAGGGCAGCCTCCCAAGAGACCCAGTACTTC; CDR3aa: CASSQSRAASQETQYF
d_gene: .; abundance: .; v_gene: TRBV10-3; j_gene: TRBJ1-1; CDR3nt: TGTGCCATCAGGACATCTAGTTCGGGTAGCCTCACTGAAGCTTTCTTT; CDR3aa: CAIRTSSSGSLTEAFF
d_gene: .; abundance: few; v_gene: TRBV19; j_gene: TRBJ2-7; CDR3nt: TGTGCCACTTCTCCCACAGGGATTACCTACGAGCAGTACTTC; CDR3aa: CATSPTGITYEQYF
d_gene: .; abundance: medium-sized; v_gene: TRBV30; j_gene: TRBJ1-3; CDR3nt: TGTGCCTGGAGCCAACGGGTTGGGGCCTCTGGAAACACCATATATTTT; CDR3aa: CAWSQRVGASGNTIYF
d_gene: TRBD1; abundance: .; v_gene: TRBV7-2; j_gene: TRBJ1-2; CDR3nt: TGTGCCAGCAGCCCACCGGGACAGGGGTCAGGCTACACCTTC; CDR3aa: CASSPPGQGSGYTF
d_gene: .; abundance: few; v_gene: TRBV27; j_gene: TRBJ1-6; CDR3nt: TGTGCCAGCAGTCCCCATCGGAATAATTCACCCCTCCACTTT; CDR3aa: CASSPHRNNSPLHF
d_gene: .; abundance: .; v_gene: TRBV5-1; j_gene: TRBJ1-1; CDR3nt: TGCGCCAGCAGCCAGTACCGGGAAAGGGAGACTGAAGCTTTCTTT; CDR3aa: CASSQYRERETEAFF
d_gene: .; abundance: .; v_gene: TRBV19; j_gene: TRBJ2-3; CDR3nt: TGTGCCAGTAGTATGTGGTCAGGGTCGAGTACAGATACGCAGTATTTT; CDR3aa: CASSMWSGSSTDTQYF
d_gene: .; abundance: few; v_gene: TRBV7-9; j_gene: TRBJ1-4; CDR3nt: TGTGCCAGCAGTTCCCCGGGCCACCTGGGAGAAAAACTGTTTTTT; CDR3aa: CASSSPGHLGEKLFF
d_gene: .; abundance: .; v_gene: TRBV6-1; j_gene: TRBJ2-5; CDR3nt: TGTGCCAGCAGCGCCACCCAACGAGGAGGAGGGGCCCAGTACTTC; CDR3aa: CASSATQRGGGAQYF
d_gene: .; abundance: .; v_gene: TRBV5-1; j_gene: TRBJ2-5; CDR3nt: TGCGCCAGCAGCGCCGGACAGTTTGGCGGGTCGGAGACCCAGTACTTC; CDR3aa: CASSAGQFGGSETQYF
d_gene: TRBD2; abundance: few; v_gene: TRBV2; j_gene: TRBJ2-5; CDR3nt: TGTGCCAGCCGGCGGACTAGCGGGTCGATACAAGAGACCCAGTACTTC; CDR3aa: CASRRTSGSIQETQYF
d_gene: .; abundance: .; v_gene: TRBV5-6; j_gene: TRBJ2-3; CDR3nt: TGTGCCAGCAGCTTGGTGGGACGCACAGATACGCAGTATTTT; CDR3aa: CASSLVGRTDTQYF
d_gene: TRBD1; abundance: .; v_gene: TRBV5-1; j_gene: TRBJ1-1; CDR3nt: TGCGCCAGCAGCTTGGCCAGAGGGGGCGCGGGCACTGAAGCTTTCTTT; CDR3aa: CASSLARGGAGTEAFF
d_gene: TRBD1; abundance: .; v_gene: TRBV6-5; j_gene: TRBJ1-4; CDR3nt: TGTGCCAGCAGTCCGGACAGGGGGGATGAAAAACTGTTTTTT; CDR3aa: CASSPDRGDEKLFF
d_gene: .; abundance: .; v_gene: TRBV20-1; j_gene: TRBJ1-6; CDR3nt: TGCAGTGCTAGCGGGATTTCACCCCTCCACTTT; CDR3aa: CSASGISPLHF
d_gene: TRBD1; abundance: .; v_gene: TRBV19; j_gene: TRBJ1-3; CDR3nt: TGTGCCAGCCAACCCAGGGGGGCCTACTCTGGAAACACCATATATTTT; CDR3aa: CASQPRGAYSGNTIYF
d_gene: .; abundance: .; v_gene: TRBV14; j_gene: TRBJ1-2; CDR3nt: TGTGCCAGCAGCCAATCAGTTAACTATGGCTACACCTTC; CDR3aa: CASSQSVNYGYTF
d_gene: TRBD1; abundance: few; v_gene: TRBV27; j_gene: TRBJ2-4; CDR3nt: TGTGCCAGCAGTTTTATTTCGAGGGGGCGACGCGAGGCTGAGTACTTC; CDR3aa: CASSFISRGRREAEYF
d_gene: TRBD1; abundance: .; v_gene: TRBV18; j_gene: TRBJ1-4; CDR3nt: TGTGCCAGCTCAGCGACAGGGGCTAATGAAAAACTGTTTTTT; CDR3aa: CASSATGANEKLFF
d_gene: TRBD2; abundance: few; v_gene: TRBV11-2; j_gene: TRBJ2-7; CDR3nt: TGTGCCAGCAGCCCTGGACTAGCGGGGTCCTACGAGCAGTACTTC; CDR3aa: CASSPGLAGSYEQYF
d_gene: TRBD1; abundance: .; v_gene: TRBV6-6; j_gene: TRBJ2-2; CDR3nt: TGTGCCAGCACCACAGGGACAGGGACCGGGGAGCTGTTTTTT; CDR3aa: CASTTGTGTGELFF
d_gene: .; abundance: .; v_gene: TRBV7-6; j_gene: TRBJ2-1; CDR3nt: TGTGCCAGCAGCCTCCACACGAGTACCTACAATGAGCAGTTCTTC; CDR3aa: CASSLHTSTYNEQFF
d_gene: TRBD1; abundance: .; v_gene: TRBV7-7; j_gene: TRBJ2-6; CDR3nt: TGTGCTAGCAGCTTAGCAGGGGGACAGGGGGTTTCTGGGGCCAACGTCCTGACTTTC; CDR3aa: CASSLAGGQGVSGANVLTF
d_gene: TRBD1; abundance: .; v_gene: TRBV4-3; j_gene: TRBJ1-5; CDR3nt: TGCGCCAGCAGCCAAGATCTAGATCAGGGGGCAAGGGGACAGCCCCAGCATTTT; CDR3aa: CASSQDLDQGARGQPQHF
d_gene: .; abundance: .; v_gene: TRBV5-1; j_gene: TRBJ1-2; CDR3nt: TGCGCCAGCAGCTTGGAGGGGTTGGTCTATGGCTACACCTTC; CDR3aa: CASSLEGLVYGYTF